One sample yielded the 7 T cell receptor beta chains listed below, sequenced in a study of technical replicates of blood from several donors. Libraries were prepared by immunoSEQ multiplex PCR; TCRdb keeps only in-frame clonotypes and omits some of them. Counted here are about 60,000 clones, around 87% occurring once; the ten biggest clones make up less than 6.5%. The sample comprised PBMCs. The receptors were sampled from a human donor in good health. Some clones in this sample may be carry-over from other donors' samples.

The chain links TRBV4-2 to TRBJ1-6; D is possibly TRBD1 (5 bases). Germline lookup yields CDR1 LGHNA and CDR2 YNFKEQ. The CDR3 has 15 residues. Trimming removed 0 bases from V and 10 bases from J, with 13 bases in between. The DNA of the CDR3 is TGTGCCAGCAGCCAAGATTTTGGGGGAGGCTCACCCCTCCACTTT. It is translated as CASSQDFGGGSPLHF.

V and J are TRBV7-2 and TRBJ1-2, with a weak D call TRBD1 (6 bases). This CDR3 contains 14 residues. Germline V gene sequence: CDR1 SGHTA, CDR2 FQGNSA. Trimming removed 7 bases from V and 4 bases from J, with 16 bases in between. The CDR3 DNA follows: TGTGCCAGCACCGAGGACAGAAGTTTCTATGGCTACACCTTC. Encoded protein: CASTEDRSFYGYTF.

V is TRBV6-6 and J is TRBJ1-5; D remains ambiguous. This CDR3 is 14 amino acids long. The V gene's germline CDR1 is MNHNY and CDR2 SVGAGI (reference sequence). The V gene lost 0 bases and the J gene lost 4 bases, with 7 bases spanning the gap. This chain's CDR3 is CASSYSLPNQPQHF. In nucleotides, the CDR3 is TGTGCCAGCAGTTACTCCCTCCCTAATCAGCCCCAGCATTTT.

This chain connects TRBV7-6 to TRBJ2-2, with 8 bases that match TRBD2. CDR3 length: 16 amino acids. J lost 4 bases, V lost 3 bases, and 7 bases had no gene match. In germline, CDR1 is SGHVS, CDR2 FNYEAQ. CDR3 nucleotide sequence: TGTGCCAGCAGCTTCGATAGCGGGGAATCCACCGGGGAGCTGTTTTTT. It yields the protein CASSFDSGESTGELFF.

This clone was observed a few times. The CDR3 DNA is TGTGCCAGCAGCAAGACTATAACTCGCACAGATACGCAGTATTTT. Its translation: CASSKTITRTDTQYF. The V call is TRBV7-9, the J call TRBJ2-3; the D gene is possibly TRBD2 (5 bases). V was cut by 5 bases and J by 1 base, with 13 bases left in between. The CDR3 length is 15 residues. Germline V gene sequence: CDR1 SEHNR, CDR2 FQNEAQ (reference sequence).

This chain joins TRBV2 and TRBJ2-7; 7 bases line up with TRBD1. This CDR3 comprises 17 residues. V lost 6 bases to trimming and J lost 1 base; unmatched junction nucleotides: 15. CDR1 and CDR2 (germline): SNHLY, FYNNEI. The CDR3 bases are TGTGCCAGCAGCCCCCGGGCTCGGGACAGAACGTCCTACGAGCAGTACTTC. Amino acid sequence: CASSPRARDRTSYEQYF.

The V gene is TRBV4-1, the J gene TRBJ1-1, with no clear D. This CDR3 is built from 16 residues. Trimming shortened V by 5 bases and J by 10 bases, and 26 bases separated the two germline ends. The germline V gene encodes CDR1 MGHRA and CDR2 YSYEKL. CDR3 protein: CASSVGDAGVLDGAFF. For the CDR3, the DNA is TGCGCCAGCAGCGTAGGAGATGCGGGAGTGTTGGATGGAGCTTTCTTT.